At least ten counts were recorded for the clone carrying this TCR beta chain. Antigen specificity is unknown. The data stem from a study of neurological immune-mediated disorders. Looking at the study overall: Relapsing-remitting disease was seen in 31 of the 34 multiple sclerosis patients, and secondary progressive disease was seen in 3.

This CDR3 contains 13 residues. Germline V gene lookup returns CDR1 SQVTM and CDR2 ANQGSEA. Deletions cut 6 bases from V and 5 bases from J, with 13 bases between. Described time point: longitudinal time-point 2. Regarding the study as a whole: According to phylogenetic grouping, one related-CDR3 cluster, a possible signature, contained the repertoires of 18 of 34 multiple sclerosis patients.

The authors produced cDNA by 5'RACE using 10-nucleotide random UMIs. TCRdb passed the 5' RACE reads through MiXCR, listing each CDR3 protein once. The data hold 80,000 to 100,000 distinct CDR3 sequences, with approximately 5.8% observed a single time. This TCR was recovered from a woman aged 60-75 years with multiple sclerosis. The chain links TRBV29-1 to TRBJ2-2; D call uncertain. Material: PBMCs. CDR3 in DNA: TGCAGCGTAACTCACCAGATAACCGGGGAGCTGTTTTTT. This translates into CSVTHQITGELFF.